The 11 T cell receptor beta chains presented below share a single source sample, sequenced in a study of blood T cell repertoires in COVID-19. Method: immunoSEQ multiplex PCR; TCRdb's copy keeps in-frame clones and lacks some. The table includes roughly 250,000 clones, roughly 80% detected once. The sample was peripheral blood. The receptors derive from a woman between 55 and 75 years old with active or convalescent COVID-19.

The table lists this clone with a count of one. V and J are TRBV7-9 and TRBJ2-7, with 16 bases lining up with TRBD2. The germline gives CDR1 SEHNR, CDR2 FQNEAQ (reference sequence). The length of the CDR3 is 15 residues. V lost 3 bases to trimming and J lost 7 bases; unmatched junction nucleotides: 3. This chain's CDR3 is CASSLGLAGGQEQYF. The CDR3 region has the DNA TGTGCCAGCAGCTTGGGACTAGCGGGGGGGCAAGAGCAGTACTTC.

This clone was recorded a few times. The chain joins TRBV29-1 to TRBJ2-1, with TRBD2 matching 11 bases. The CDR3 loop spans 14 amino acids. Germline values: CDR1 SQVTM, CDR2 ANQGSEA. Unmatched junction bases numbered 7, after V lost 7 bases and J lost 5 bases. The CDR3 region has the DNA TGCAGCGCCAGGACTAGCGGGCTTCACAATGAGCAGTTCTTC. Encoded protein: CSARTSGLHNEQFF.

The J gene is TRBJ2-1, the V gene TRBV19, with TRBD2 as a possible D gene (7 bases). The germline V gene encodes CDR1 LNHDA and CDR2 SQIVND (reference sequence). The ends were cut back, 5 bases at V and 9 bases at J, with 20 bases in the middle. The CDR3 totals 15 residues. CDR3 nucleotides: TGTGCCAGTAGTCGGACTAGGGGGGCGGTCGGTGAGCAGTTCTTC. As protein: CASSRTRGAVGEQFF.

With respect to this clone: A junction boundary mismatches the germline segment, possibly from a read error. V is TRBV18 and J is TRBJ1-1; D gene ambiguous. Germline V gene sequence: CDR1 KGHSH, CDR2 LQKENI. The CDR3 is 15 residues long. CDR3 DNA sequence: TGTGCCAGCTCACCCCCCACAATCCCGAACGCTGAAGCTTTCTTT. Protein product: CASSPPTIPNAEAFF.

By sample fraction, this clone is medium-sized (0.01 to 0.1%). This chain joins TRBV19 and TRBJ2-4; weak D call: TRBD1 (6 bases). The CDR3 has 18 residues. Trimming cost V 4 bases and J 0 bases, with 19 bases left between them. CDR1 and CDR2 from the germline V gene are LNHDA and SQIVND (reference sequence). CDR3 in amino acids: CASSTPTTGWLAKNIQYF. The CDR3 DNA follows: TGTGCCAGTAGTACCCCCACTACAGGGTGGCTAGCCAAAAACATTCAGTACTTC.

The chain carries TRBV9 and TRBJ2-7, with 12 bases fitting TRBD2. CDR1 and CDR2 from the germline V gene are SGDLS and YYNGEE. The CDR3 consists of 17 residues. With 3 bases clipped from V and 0 bases from J, the junction kept 7 bases outside the gene matches. CDR3 sequence reads: CASSAGRTSGASYEQYF. The CDR3 DNA reads TGTGCCAGCAGCGCTGGCCGGACTAGCGGGGCCTCCTACGAGCAGTACTTC.

This chain joins TRBV2 and TRBJ2-7; weak D call: TRBD2 (5 bases). Germline V CDR1 and CDR2: SNHLY, FYNNEI. Trimming removed 6 bases from V and 0 bases from J, with 21 bases in between. The CDR3 runs 17 residues. Written as DNA, the CDR3 is TGTGCCAGCAGAAACGGAGGAGTTGGAGGAGGCTCCTACGAGCAGTACTTC. Protein product: CASRNGGVGGGSYEQYF.

This chain joins TRBV9 and TRBJ2-3, with D possibly matching TRBD2 (6 bases). The ends were cut back, 4 bases at V and 4 bases at J, with 13 bases in the middle. Germline CDR1 is SGDLS and CDR2 is YYNGEE. The CDR3 length is 14 residues. CDR3 coding DNA: TGTGCCAGCAGCAAGGGAGGAGGAGCAGATACGCAGTATTTT. Protein product: CASSKGGGADTQYF.

This clone was seen only once. V gene TRBV9 combines with J gene TRBJ2-2, with D perhaps matching TRBD2 (6 bases). V lost 0 bases, J lost 3 bases, and 12 bases lay in between. Germline V gene lookup returns CDR1 SGDLS and CDR2 YYNGEE. CDR3 length: 16 amino acids. DNA for the CDR3: TGTGCCAGCAGCGTAGCGGCGGGGCGGGACACCGGGGAGCTGTTTTTT. Translation: CASSVAAGRDTGELFF.

The chain combines TRBV6-6 with TRBJ1-4; no clear D gene. Trimming removed 2 bases from V and 8 bases from J, with 6 bases in between. Germline V lookup: CDR1 MNHNY, CDR2 SVGAGI (reference sequence). This CDR3 is 12 amino acids long. For the CDR3, the DNA is TGTGCCAGCAGTTACGAGATCGAAAAACTGTTTTTT. Translation: CASSYEIEKLFF.

The chain uses TRBV5-8 and TRBJ2-7, with 11 bases matching TRBD1. Germline CDR1 SGHTS, CDR2 YDEGEE. CDR3 length: 14 residues. The ends lost 3 bases at V and 9 bases at J; junction bases unmatched: 8. CDR3 bases: TGTGCCAGCAGCTCCCGGACAGGGGGCCTAGGGCAGTACTTC. Amino acids: CASSSRTGGLGQYF.